This T cell receptor (beta chain) was observed in a study of cytomegalovirus exposure and HLA in healthy donors. Study summary: Approximately 81% of 350 to 400 genotyped donors fell in the Caucasian-associated ancestry cluster.

This PCR relied on a set of 60 Vbeta primers and 13 Jbeta primers. Data came from immunoSEQ multiplex PCR; TCRdb stores just in-frame clones and leaves some out. The repertoire holds 150,000 to 200,000 clones, more than 75% seen once, with approximately 1.9% in the top ten. This receptor was identified in a woman between 18 and 29 years old in good health and CMV-seronegative. Sequenced: PBMCs.

The CDR3: CASSLGGAWPDTQYF. In DNA, the CDR3 is TGTGCCAGCAGCTTAGGGGGGGCCTGGCCAGATACGCAGTATTTT. V is TRBV5-6 and J is TRBJ2-3; D might be TRBD2 (7 bases). Germline V CDR1 and CDR2: SGHDT, YYEEEE. The CDR3 is made up of 15 amino acids. Trimming stripped 2 bases from V and 4 bases from J, with 14 bases between.